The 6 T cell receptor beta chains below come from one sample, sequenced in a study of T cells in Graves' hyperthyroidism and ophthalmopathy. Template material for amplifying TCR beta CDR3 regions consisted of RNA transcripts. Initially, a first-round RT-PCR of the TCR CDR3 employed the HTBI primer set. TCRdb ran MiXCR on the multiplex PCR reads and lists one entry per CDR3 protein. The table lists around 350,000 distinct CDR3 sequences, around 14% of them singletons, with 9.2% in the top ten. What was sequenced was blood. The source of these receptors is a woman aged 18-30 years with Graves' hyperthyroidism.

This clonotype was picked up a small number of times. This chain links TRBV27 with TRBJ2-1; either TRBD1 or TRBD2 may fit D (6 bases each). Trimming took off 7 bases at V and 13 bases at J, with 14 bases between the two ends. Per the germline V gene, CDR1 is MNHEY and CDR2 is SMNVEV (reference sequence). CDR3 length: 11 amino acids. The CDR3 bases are TGTGCCAGCATAAGGGGGGACTTACAGTTCTTC. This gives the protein CASIRGDLQFF.

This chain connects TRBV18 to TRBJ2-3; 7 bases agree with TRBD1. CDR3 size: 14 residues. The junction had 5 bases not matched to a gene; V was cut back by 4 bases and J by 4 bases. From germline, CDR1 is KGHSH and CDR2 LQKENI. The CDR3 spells CASSQGQSSDTQYF. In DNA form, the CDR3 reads TGTGCCAGCTCACAGGGACAGTCCTCAGATACGCAGTATTTT.

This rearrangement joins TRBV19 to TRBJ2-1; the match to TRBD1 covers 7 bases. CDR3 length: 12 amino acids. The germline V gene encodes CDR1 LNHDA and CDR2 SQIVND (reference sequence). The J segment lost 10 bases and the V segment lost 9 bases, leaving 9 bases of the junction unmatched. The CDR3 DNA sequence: TGTGCCAGCGTGACAGGGTCGGGCGAGCAGTTCTTC. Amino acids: CASVTGSGEQFF. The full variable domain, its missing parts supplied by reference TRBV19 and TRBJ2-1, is DGGITQSPKYLFRKEGQNVTLSCEQNLNHDAMYWYRQDPGQGLRLIYYSQIVNDFQKGDIAEGYSVSREKKESFPLTVTSAQKNPTAFYLCASVTGSGEQFFGPGTRLTVL.

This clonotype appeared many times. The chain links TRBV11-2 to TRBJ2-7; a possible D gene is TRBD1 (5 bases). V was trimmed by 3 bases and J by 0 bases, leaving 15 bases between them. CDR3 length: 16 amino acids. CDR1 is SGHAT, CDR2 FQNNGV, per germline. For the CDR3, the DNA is TGTGCCAGCAGCTTTGGCAGGGCGAGAAGCTCCTACGAGCAGTACTTC. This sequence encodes CASSFGRARSSYEQYF.

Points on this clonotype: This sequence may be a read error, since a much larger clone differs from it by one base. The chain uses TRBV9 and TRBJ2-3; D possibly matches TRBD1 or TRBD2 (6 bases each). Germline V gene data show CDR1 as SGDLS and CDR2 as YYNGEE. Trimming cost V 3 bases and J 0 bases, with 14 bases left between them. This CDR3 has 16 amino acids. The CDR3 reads CASSAGGTTSTDTQYF. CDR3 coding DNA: TGTGCCAGCAGCGCCGGGGGCACCACTAGCACAGATACGCAGTATTTT.

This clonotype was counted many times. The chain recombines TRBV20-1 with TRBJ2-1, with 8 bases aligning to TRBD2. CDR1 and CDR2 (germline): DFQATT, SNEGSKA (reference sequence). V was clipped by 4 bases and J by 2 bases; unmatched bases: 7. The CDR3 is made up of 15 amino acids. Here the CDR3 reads CSATDLAGTYNEQFF. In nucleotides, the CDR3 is TGCAGTGCTACGGACCTAGCGGGTACCTACAATGAGCAGTTCTTC.